Following are 19 T cell receptor beta chains from one sample sequenced in a study of blood T cell repertoires in COVID-19. TCRdb's copy holds only in-frame clones and misses some; the assay was immunoSEQ multiplex PCR. This sample has approximately 200,000 clones; roughly 87% occur once, and the top ten carry roughly 2%. The specimen sequenced was peripheral blood. The receptors come from a man aged 35 to 55 with active or convalescent COVID-19.

With respect to this clone: One junction end disagrees with the germline gene, perhaps due to a read error. This chain uses TRBV5-4 with TRBJ1-3; 7 bases line up with TRBD1. Looked up from germline, CDR1 is SGHNT and CDR2 is YYREEE (reference sequence). CDR3 length: 14 amino acids. Here the CDR3 reads CASSLQGSGNTIYF. CDR3 DNA: TGTGCCAGCAGCTTACAGGGGTCTGGGAACACCATATATTTT.

The chain is built from TRBV6-1 and TRBJ2-1; D possibly corresponds to TRBD2 (6 bases). Germline V gives CDR1 MNHNS, CDR2 SASEGT. This CDR3 comprises 16 residues. Trimming stripped 4 bases from V and 4 bases from J, with 17 bases between. For the CDR3, the DNA is TGTGCCAGCAGTGTGAGGAATAGCGGCGGGTACAATGAGCAGTTCTTC. Translated: CASSVRNSGGYNEQFF.

The chain recombines TRBV27 with TRBJ2-7; 8 nucleotides line up with TRBD1. V gave up 0 bases and J gave up 7 bases; unmatched junction bases: 5. This CDR3 contains 14 residues. Germline loops: CDR1 MNHEY, CDR2 SMNVEV (reference sequence). The chain's CDR3 is CASSLSDRAWEQYF. CDR3 sequence (DNA): TGTGCCAGCAGTTTATCGGACAGGGCGTGGGAGCAGTACTTC.

This clone was found once. The V call is TRBV2, the J call TRBJ2-1, with D unclear. This CDR3 region has 14 residues. Germline loops: CDR1 SNHLY, CDR2 FYNNEI. The ends were cut back, 7 bases at V and 1 base at J, with 11 bases in the middle. The CDR3 loop reads CASTQEESYNEQFF. Written as DNA, the CDR3 is TGTGCCAGCACCCAAGAGGAATCCTACAATGAGCAGTTCTTC.

The rearrangement links TRBV19 to TRBJ1-3, with 9 bases that match TRBD1. The V and J ends lost 7 bases and 1 base, in that order; junction bases with no gene match: 11. This CDR3 region has 17 residues. Per germline, CDR1 LNHDA and CDR2 SQIVND (reference sequence). The CDR3 here is CASTAQNRGRSGNTIYF. The CDR3 coding sequence is TGTGCCAGTACTGCCCAAAACAGGGGGCGATCTGGAAACACCATATATTTT.

The chain combines TRBV7-9 with TRBJ2-1, with D maybe TRBD2 (6 bases). From germline, CDR1 is SEHNR and CDR2 FQNEAQ (reference sequence). The ends were cut back, 1 base at V and 9 bases at J, with 16 bases in the middle. The CDR3 consists of 15 residues. In DNA form, the CDR3 reads TGTGCCAGCAGCTTAGGGAGGGGCCTTAGTAGTGAGCAGTTCTTC. Amino acid sequence: CASSLGRGLSSEQFF.

The gene calls are TRBV5-1 and TRBJ2-1, with TRBD2 identical over 11 bases. The germline gives CDR1 SGHRS, CDR2 YFSETQ. V lost 4 bases and J lost 7; bases outside the gene matches: 10. CDR3 size: 16 residues. The DNA of the CDR3 is TGCGCCAGCAGCCGATTAGCGGGAGGGCCGGGAAATGAGCAGTTCTTC. The encoded protein is CASSRLAGGPGNEQFF.

The chain combines TRBV3-1 (or the pseudogene TRBV3-2) with TRBJ1-2, with 7 positions matching TRBD1. Looked up from germline, CDR1 is LGHDT and CDR2 is YNNKEL (reference sequence). V lost 1 base to trimming and J lost 3 bases; unmatched junction nucleotides: 2. This CDR3 has 14 residues. CDR3 protein: CASSQVGTDYGYTF. Here the CDR3 DNA reads TGTGCCAGCAGCCAAGTTGGGACAGACTATGGCTACACCTTC.

The J gene is TRBJ2-1, the V gene TRBV28; D may be TRBD2 (6 bases). The V end was cut by 2 bases, the J end by 0 bases, with 17 bases between. CDR1 and CDR2 (germline): MDHEN, SYDVKM. This CDR3 is built from 18 residues. The CDR3: CASSLPPGLFSSYNEQFF. For the CDR3, the DNA is TGTGCCAGCAGTTTACCCCCGGGACTTTTCAGCTCCTACAATGAGCAGTTCTTC.

V usage is TRBV5-6 and J usage is TRBJ2-1; TRBD2 agrees at 7 bases. CDR1 SGHDT and CDR2 YYEEEE come from the germline V gene. V shed 2 bases, J shed 1 base, and the junction held 6 bases outside the gene matches. This CDR3 spans 16 amino acids. The CDR3 bases are TGTGCCAGCAGCTTCTGGACTAGTGGGTCCTACAATGAGCAGTTCTTC. Translating it yields CASSFWTSGSYNEQFF.

As to this clone: Germline is not matched at one junction end, which may reflect a read error. The chain uses TRBV30 and TRBJ1-6; unclear D gene. This CDR3 is 13 amino acids long. Germline assignment: CDR1 GTSNPN and CDR2 SVGIG (reference sequence). This CDR3 is CAWTRSFNSPLHF. CDR3 sequence (DNA): TGTGCCTGGACTAGGTCCTTTAATTCACCCCTCCACTTT.

This clone was observed a few times. The CDR3 DNA follows: TGTGCCAGCAGTGGGGTCAGGGGGCACGCAACCACTGAAGCTTTCTTT. It is translated as CASSGVRGHATTEAFF. V usage is TRBV6-1 and J usage is TRBJ1-1, with 8 bases that match TRBD1. Germline-derived CDR1 and CDR2 are MNHNS and SASEGT. V lost 4 bases, J lost 4 bases, and 11 bases stayed unmatched. The CDR3 length is 16 residues.

The V gene is TRBV5-8, the J gene TRBJ1-3; tentative D call: TRBD1 (5 bases). V lost 1 base and J lost 0, with 14 bases in between. The CDR3 totals 17 residues. Germline lookup yields CDR1 SGHTS and CDR2 YDEGEE. The DNA of the CDR3 is TGTGCCAGCAGCTTGACTTCGGGGGTCCACTCTGGAAACACCATATATTTT. This codes for CASSLTSGVHSGNTIYF.

V usage is TRBV12-3 or TRBV12-4 and J usage is TRBJ2-1; TRBD2 agrees at 10 bases. The CDR3 spans 13 residues. V trimming: 2 bases; J trimming: 10 bases; junction bases outside the gene matches: 2. The CDR3 region is CASSLSTSGEQFF. The CDR3 bases are TGTGCCAGCAGTTTATCGACTAGCGGGGAGCAGTTCTTC.

This clone was observed a single time. The CDR3 region is CAISEPDTGGPAEQFF. DNA for the CDR3: TGTGCCATCAGTGAGCCCGACACGGGAGGGCCGGCTGAGCAGTTCTTC. The chain carries TRBV10-3 and TRBJ2-1; 8 bases fit TRBD2. V was pared by 2 bases and J by 9 bases, with 12 bases of the junction left unmatched. The CDR3 length is 16 residues. Per germline, CDR1 ENHRY and CDR2 SYGVKD.

The J gene is TRBJ1-4, the V gene TRBV28, with 8 bases identical to TRBD1. The CDR3 consists of 14 residues. Germline V lookup: CDR1 MDHEN, CDR2 SYDVKM. V shed 5 bases, J shed 7 bases, and the junction held 6 bases outside the gene matches. In DNA, the CDR3 is TGTGCCAGCAGTGCCGGGACAGGTTTTGAAAAACTGTTTTTT. Its protein is CASSAGTGFEKLFF. Supplemented by reference TRBV28 and TRBJ1-4, the full variable domain reads DVKVTQSSRYLVKRTGEKVFLECVQDMDHENMFWYRQDPGLGLRLIYFSYDVKMKEKGDIPEGYSVSREKKERFSLILESASTNQTSMYLCASSAGTGFEKLFFGSGTQLSVL.

This sequence joins TRBV6-2 or TRBV6-3 and TRBJ2-1; D call uncertain. Trimming took off 5 bases at V and 10 bases at J, with 9 bases between the two ends. CDR1 is MNHEY, CDR2 SVGEGT, per germline. CDR3 length equals 11 residues. The CDR3 is CASSTLGEQFF. The CDR3 bases are TGTGCCAGCAGTACTCTCGGGGAGCAGTTCTTC.

The V and J genes are TRBV27 and TRBJ2-5; D is perhaps TRBD2 (6 bases). Germline V gives CDR1 MNHEY, CDR2 SMNVEV (reference sequence). V lost 5 bases and J 1 base, leaving 14 bases between the germline ends. This CDR3 comprises 15 residues. The CDR3 region is CASSPLAGTQETQYF. The CDR3 nucleotides are TGTGCCAGCAGTCCCCTCGCGGGGACCCAAGAGACCCAGTACTTC.

A single count supports this clone. The chain is built from TRBV27 and TRBJ2-7, with D possibly matching TRBD2 (6 bases). The CDR3 is 14 amino acids. CDR1 and CDR2 (germline): MNHEY, SMNVEV (reference sequence). The ends were cut back, 4 bases at V and 0 bases at J, with 10 bases in the middle. The CDR3 protein is CASSYSGNSYEQYF. The CDR3 bases are TGTGCCAGCAGTTATAGCGGAAACTCCTACGAGCAGTACTTC.